This TCR beta chain derives from a study of shared clonotypes between healthy human individuals. About the study: Three plates were used per donor for CD4 naive, three for CD4 memory, two for CD8 naive and one for CD8 memory.

Only Caucasian adults living in Nashville, Tennessee served as donors. Germline V gene lookup returns CDR1 LNHDA and CDR2 SQIVND (reference sequence). This CDR3 contains 16 residues. Losses at the gene ends were 8 bases for V and 5 bases for J; bases not matched to a gene: 12. The authors distributed each subset's genomic DNA evenly over several immunoSEQ plates. Generated by immunoSEQ multiplex PCR, the TCRdb table keeps only in-frame clones and is missing some. The sample contains roughly 2,300,000 clones, around 93% of which appear only once. Sequenced input: naive CD4+ T cells from PBMCs. As for subset: CD45RA+ positively selected. The chain employs TRBV19 and TRBJ1-5, with TRBD1 matching 10 bases. The TCR originated in a man between 18 and 29 years old in good health. Some clones in this sample may be carry-over from other donors' samples. CDR3 nucleotide sequence: TGTGCCAGTGGCAATCCGGGACAGGGGATTTATCAGCCCCAGCATTTT. Its translation is CASGNPGQGIYQPQHF.